This TCR beta chain was identified in a study of shared clonotypes between healthy human individuals. The authors ran the assay at deep level. This table comes from immunoSEQ multiplex PCR, and its TCRdb copy is limited to in-frame clones, with some not included. The sample contains 2 million to 2.5 million clones, 80% to 95% of which appear only once. As regards this clone: Its antigen is currently unknown.

Regarding the study as a whole: A limitation of the genetic and exposure-history diversity represented arose from few donors. Shared across several donors were around 5% of the naive CD4 clonotypes.

The V gene lost 5 bases and the J gene lost 5 bases, with 19 bases spanning the gap. The CDR3 extends over 16 amino acids. CDR1 is WNHNN and CDR2 is SYGVQD in the germline V gene (reference sequence). This sequence joins TRBV10-1 and TRBJ1-5; D not certain. Sequencing input: naive CD4+ T cells from PBMCs. Subset reported: CD45RA+ positively selected. This sequence originates from a man younger than 35 in good health. Some clones in this sample may be carry-over from other donors' samples. CDR3 in amino acids: CASSTPARGYDQPQHF. DNA for the CDR3: TGCGCCAGCAGTACCCCGGCGCGGGGATACGATCAGCCCCAGCATTTT.